This TCR beta chain was identified in a study of regulatory T cells in long-lasting Graves disease. The authors built TCR beta libraries using iRepertoire HTBI primers and Arm-PCR of CDR3 regions. MiXCR, applied by TCRdb to the multiplex PCR reads, yields one record per CDR3 protein. The data show roughly 420,000 distinct CDR3 sequences, 16% seen once. The CDR3 loop spans 13 amino acids. Germline V gene lookup returns CDR1 SNHLY and CDR2 FYNNEI. Time point of the sample: newly diagnosed GD, antithyroid drugs for less than 3 months. From RNA extracted from PBMCs, the TCR library was made. Concerning this clonotype itself: This may be a read error: a much more frequent sequence differs by one nucleotide.

These data were likewise used in another study, on T cells in Graves' hyperthyroidism and ophthalmopathy. That work states: Stable hyperthyroidism and ophthalmopathy were separated using 13 V-J signatures.

Sequenced material: peripheral blood mononuclear cells (PBMCs), taken at new diagnosis, from a patient treated with antithyroid drugs. The clonotype was recovered from a woman aged 18 to 35 with Graves disease. The V and J genes are TRBV2 and TRBJ2-5, with D uncertain. The CDR3 coding sequence is TGTACCAGCAGTGATAGTAGGTCCGGGACCCAGTACTTC. Encoded protein: CTSSDSRSGTQYF.